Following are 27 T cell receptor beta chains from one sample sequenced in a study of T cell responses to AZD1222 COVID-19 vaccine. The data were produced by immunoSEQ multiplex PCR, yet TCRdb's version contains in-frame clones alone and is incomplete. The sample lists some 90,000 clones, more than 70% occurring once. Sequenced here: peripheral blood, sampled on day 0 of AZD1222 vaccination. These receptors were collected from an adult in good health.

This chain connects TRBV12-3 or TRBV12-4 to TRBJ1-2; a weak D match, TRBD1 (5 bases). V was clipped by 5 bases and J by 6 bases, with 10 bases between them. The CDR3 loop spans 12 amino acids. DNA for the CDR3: TGTGCCAGCAGTCGGGGGTTAGATGGCTACACCTTC. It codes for CASSRGLDGYTF.

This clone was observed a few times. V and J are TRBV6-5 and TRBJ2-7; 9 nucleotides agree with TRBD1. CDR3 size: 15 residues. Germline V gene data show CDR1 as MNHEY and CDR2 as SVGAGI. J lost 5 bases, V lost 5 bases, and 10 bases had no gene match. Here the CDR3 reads CASSTTGTGLHEQYF. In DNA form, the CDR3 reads TGTGCCAGCAGTACGACCGGGACAGGGCTCCACGAGCAGTACTTC.

The DNA of the CDR3 is TGTGCCAGCAGTACCCCCGACAGGGTGCAAGGCTACACCTTC. Residues: CASSTPDRVQGYTF. The rearrangement uses TRBV6-2 or TRBV6-3 and TRBJ1-2, with TRBD1 matching 7 bases. V lost 5 bases to trimming and J lost 8 bases; unmatched junction nucleotides: 11. CDR1 MNHEY and CDR2 SVGEGT come from the germline V gene. This CDR3 is built from 14 residues.

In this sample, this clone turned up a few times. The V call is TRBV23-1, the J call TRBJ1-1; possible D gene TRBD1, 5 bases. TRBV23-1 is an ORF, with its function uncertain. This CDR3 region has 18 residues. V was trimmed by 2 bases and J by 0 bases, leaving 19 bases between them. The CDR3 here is CASSQVKGARVMNTEAFF. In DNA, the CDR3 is TGCGCCAGCAGTCAAGTTAAAGGGGCGCGAGTCATGAACACTGAAGCTTTCTTT.

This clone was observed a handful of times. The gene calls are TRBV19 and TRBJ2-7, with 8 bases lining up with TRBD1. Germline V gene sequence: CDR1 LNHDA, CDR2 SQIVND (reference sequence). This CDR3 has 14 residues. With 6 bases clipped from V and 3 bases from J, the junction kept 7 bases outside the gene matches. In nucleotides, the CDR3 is TGTGCCAGTAGGGACAGGGTTAACAGCTACGAGCAGTACTTC. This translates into CASRDRVNSYEQYF.

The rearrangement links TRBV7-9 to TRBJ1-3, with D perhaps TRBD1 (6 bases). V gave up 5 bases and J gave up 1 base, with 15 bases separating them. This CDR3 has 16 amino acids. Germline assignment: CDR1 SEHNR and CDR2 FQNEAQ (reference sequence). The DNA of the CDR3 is TGTGCCAGCAGCACAACTTGGAGGGGGTCTGGAAACACCATATATTTT. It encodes CASSTTWRGSGNTIYF. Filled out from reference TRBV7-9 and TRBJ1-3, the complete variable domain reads DTGVSQNPRHKITKRGQNVTFRCDPISEHNRLYWYRQTLGQGPEFLTYFQNEAQLEKSRLLSDRFSAERPKGSFSTLEIQRTEQGDSAMYLCASSTTWRGSGNTIYFGEGSWLTVV.

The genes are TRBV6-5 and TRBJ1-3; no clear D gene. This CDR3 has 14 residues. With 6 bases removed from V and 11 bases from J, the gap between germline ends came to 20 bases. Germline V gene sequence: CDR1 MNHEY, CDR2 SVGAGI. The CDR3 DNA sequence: TGTGCCAGCAGACTACAGCATTCCAGTAGCCCCATATATTTT. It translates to CASRLQHSSSPIYF.

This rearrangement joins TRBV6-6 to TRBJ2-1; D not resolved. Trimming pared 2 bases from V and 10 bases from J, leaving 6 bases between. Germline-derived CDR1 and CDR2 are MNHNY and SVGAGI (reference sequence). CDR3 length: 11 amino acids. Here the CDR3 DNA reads TGTGCCAGCAGTTACCCCTACGAGCAGTTCTTC. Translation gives CASSYPYEQFF.

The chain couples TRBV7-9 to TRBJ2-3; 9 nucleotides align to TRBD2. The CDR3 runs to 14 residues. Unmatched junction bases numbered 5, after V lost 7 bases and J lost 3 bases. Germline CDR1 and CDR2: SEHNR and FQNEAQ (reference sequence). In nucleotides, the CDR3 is TGTGCCAGCATCCTAGCGGGGAGGACAGATACGCAGTATTTT. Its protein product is CASILAGRTDTQYF.

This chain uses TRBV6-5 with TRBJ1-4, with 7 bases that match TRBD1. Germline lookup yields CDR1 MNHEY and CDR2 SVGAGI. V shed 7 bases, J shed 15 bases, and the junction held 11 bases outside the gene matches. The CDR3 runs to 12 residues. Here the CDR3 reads CASTHKGALVFF. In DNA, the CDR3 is TGTGCCAGCACCCACAAGGGGGCCCTGGTGTTTTTT.

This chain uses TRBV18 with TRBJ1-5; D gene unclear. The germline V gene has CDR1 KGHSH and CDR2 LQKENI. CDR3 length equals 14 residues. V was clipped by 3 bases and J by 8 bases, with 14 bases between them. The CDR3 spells CASSPASPYEPQHF. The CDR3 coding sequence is TGTGCCAGCTCACCTGCTAGCCCATATGAGCCCCAGCATTTT. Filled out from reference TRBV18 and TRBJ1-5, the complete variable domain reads NAGVMQNPRHLVRRRGQEARLRCSPMKGHSHVYWYRQLPEEGLKFMVYLQKENIIDESGMPKERFSAEFPKEGPSILRIQQVVRGDSAAYFCASSPASPYEPQHFGDGTRLSIL.

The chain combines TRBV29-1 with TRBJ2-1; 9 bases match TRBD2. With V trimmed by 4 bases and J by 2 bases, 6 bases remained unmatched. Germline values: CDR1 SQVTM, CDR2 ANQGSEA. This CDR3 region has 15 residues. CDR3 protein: CSVGVAGGPYNEQFF. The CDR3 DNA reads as TGCAGCGTTGGGGTCGCGGGGGGGCCCTACAATGAGCAGTTCTTC.

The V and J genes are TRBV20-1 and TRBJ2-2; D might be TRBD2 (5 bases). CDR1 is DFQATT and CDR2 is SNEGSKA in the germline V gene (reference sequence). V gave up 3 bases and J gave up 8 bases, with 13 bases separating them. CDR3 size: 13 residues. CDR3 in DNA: TGCAGTGCTAGTGACTCGGGGTGGGGGGAGCTGTTTTTT. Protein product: CSASDSGWGELFF.

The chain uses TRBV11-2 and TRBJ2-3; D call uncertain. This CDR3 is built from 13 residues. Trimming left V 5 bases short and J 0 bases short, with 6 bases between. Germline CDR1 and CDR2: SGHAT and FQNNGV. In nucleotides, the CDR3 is TGTGCCAGCAGCAAGGATAGCACAGATACGCAGTATTTT. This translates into CASSKDSTDTQYF.

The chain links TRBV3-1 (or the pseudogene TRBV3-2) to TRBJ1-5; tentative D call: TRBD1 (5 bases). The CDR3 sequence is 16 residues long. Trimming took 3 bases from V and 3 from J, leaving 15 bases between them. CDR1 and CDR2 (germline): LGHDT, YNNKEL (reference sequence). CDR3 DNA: TGTGCCAGCAGCCAGAGCCCTACAGGCCTCAATCAGCCCCAGCATTTT. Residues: CASSQSPTGLNQPQHF.

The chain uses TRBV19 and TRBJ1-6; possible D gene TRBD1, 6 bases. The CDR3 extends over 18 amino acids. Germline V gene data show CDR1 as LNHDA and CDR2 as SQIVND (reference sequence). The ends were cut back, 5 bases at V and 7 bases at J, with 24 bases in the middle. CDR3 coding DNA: TGTGCCAGTAGTTCTTACCCTCGACTTCGGGACACAAATTCACCCCTCCACTTT. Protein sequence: CASSSYPRLRDTNSPLHF.

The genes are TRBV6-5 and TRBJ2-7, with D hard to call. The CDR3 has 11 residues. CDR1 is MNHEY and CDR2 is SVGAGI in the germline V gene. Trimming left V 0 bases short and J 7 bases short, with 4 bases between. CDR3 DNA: TGTGCCAGCAGTTACTCGGGGGAGCAGTACTTC. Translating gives CASSYSGEQYF.

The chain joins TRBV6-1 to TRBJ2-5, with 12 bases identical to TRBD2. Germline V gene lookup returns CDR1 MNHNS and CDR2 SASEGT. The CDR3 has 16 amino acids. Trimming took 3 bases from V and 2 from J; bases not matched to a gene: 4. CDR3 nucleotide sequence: TGTGCCAGCAGTGATAACCTAGCGGGGGGGCAAGAGACCCAGTACTTC. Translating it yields CASSDNLAGGQETQYF.

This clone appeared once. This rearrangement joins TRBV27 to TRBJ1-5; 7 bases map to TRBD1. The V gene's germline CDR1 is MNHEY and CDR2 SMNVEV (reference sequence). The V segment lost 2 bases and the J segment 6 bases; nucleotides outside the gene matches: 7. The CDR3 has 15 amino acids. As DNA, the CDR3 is TGTGCCAGCAGTTTACAGGGGGGAGGGGGTCAGCCCCAGCATTTT. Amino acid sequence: CASSLQGGGGQPQHF.

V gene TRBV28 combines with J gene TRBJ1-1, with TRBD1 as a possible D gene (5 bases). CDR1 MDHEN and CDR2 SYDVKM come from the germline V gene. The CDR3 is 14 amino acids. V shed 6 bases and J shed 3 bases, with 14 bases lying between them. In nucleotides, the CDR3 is TGTGCCAGCAGCGGGGGGGGAGGATACACTGAAGCTTTCTTT. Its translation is CASSGGGGYTEAFF.

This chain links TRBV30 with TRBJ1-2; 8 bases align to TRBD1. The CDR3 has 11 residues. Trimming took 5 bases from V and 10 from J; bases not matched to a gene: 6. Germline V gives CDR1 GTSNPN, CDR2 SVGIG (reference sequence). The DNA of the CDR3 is TGTGCCTGGGACCAGGGGGCGGTCTACACCTTC. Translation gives CAWDQGAVYTF.

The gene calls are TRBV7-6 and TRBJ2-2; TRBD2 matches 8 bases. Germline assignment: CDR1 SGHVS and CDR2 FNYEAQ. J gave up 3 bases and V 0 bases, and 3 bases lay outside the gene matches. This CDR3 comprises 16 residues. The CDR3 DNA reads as TGTGCCAGCAGCTTAGCGCGGGGGGTCGACACCGGGGAGCTGTTTTTT. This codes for CASSLARGVDTGELFF.

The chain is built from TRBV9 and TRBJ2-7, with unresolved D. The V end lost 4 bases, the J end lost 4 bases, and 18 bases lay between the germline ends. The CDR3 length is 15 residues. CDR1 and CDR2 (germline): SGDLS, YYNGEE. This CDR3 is CASSREWNERYEQYF. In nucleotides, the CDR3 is TGTGCCAGCAGCAGAGAGTGGAATGAGAGATACGAGCAGTACTTC.

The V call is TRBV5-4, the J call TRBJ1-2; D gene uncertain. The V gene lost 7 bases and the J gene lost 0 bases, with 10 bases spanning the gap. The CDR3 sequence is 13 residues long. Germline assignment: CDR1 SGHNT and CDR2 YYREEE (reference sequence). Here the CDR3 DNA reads TGTGCCAGCGAGACGGGAGCTAACTATGGCTACACCTTC. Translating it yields CASETGANYGYTF.

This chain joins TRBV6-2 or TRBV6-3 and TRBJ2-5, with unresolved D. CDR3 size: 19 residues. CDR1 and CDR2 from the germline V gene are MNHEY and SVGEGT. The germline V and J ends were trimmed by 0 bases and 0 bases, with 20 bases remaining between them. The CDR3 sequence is CASSYSIRASHEYQETQYF. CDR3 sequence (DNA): TGTGCCAGCAGTTACTCGATCCGAGCGTCACACGAGTACCAAGAGACCCAGTACTTC.

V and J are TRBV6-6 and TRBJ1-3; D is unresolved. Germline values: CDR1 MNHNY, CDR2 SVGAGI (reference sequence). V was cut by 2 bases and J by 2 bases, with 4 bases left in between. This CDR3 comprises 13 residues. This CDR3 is CASSYGTGNTIYF. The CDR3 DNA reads TGTGCCAGCAGTTACGGGACTGGAAACACCATATATTTT.

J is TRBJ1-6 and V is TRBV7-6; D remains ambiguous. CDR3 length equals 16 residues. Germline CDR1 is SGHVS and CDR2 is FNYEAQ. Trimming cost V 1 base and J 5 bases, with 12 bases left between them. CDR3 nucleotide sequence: TGTGCCAGCAGCTTAGAAGTAGCCCCAAATAATTCACCCCTCCACTTT. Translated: CASSLEVAPNNSPLHF.